Below are 17 T cell receptor beta chains sequenced from a single sample in a study of cytomegalovirus exposure and HLA in healthy donors. The PCR used 60 Vbeta and 13 Jbeta primers. The protocol was immunoSEQ multiplex PCR, while the TCRdb copy is restricted to in-frame clones and leaves out a portion. The data hold more than 95,000 clones, with approximately 75% observed a single time. The specimen sequenced was PBMCs. Receptors were obtained from a woman between 70 and 85 years old in good health and CMV-seropositive.

The chain employs TRBV18 and TRBJ1-5; unclear D gene. The germline V gene encodes CDR1 KGHSH and CDR2 LQKENI. The V gene lost 4 bases and the J gene lost 5 bases, with 9 bases spanning the gap. The CDR3 is made up of 13 amino acids. CDR3 loop: CASSLDGDQPQHF. CDR3 nucleotides: TGTGCCAGCTCACTCGACGGAGATCAGCCCCAGCATTTT.

The CDR3 reads CASSRTSGGSSYNEQFF. In DNA, the CDR3 is TGCGCCAGCAGCCGGACTAGCGGGGGCTCCTCCTACAATGAGCAGTTCTTC. The gene calls are TRBV5-1 and TRBJ2-1, with 13 bases identical to TRBD2. The trim removed 4 bases at V and 0 bases at J, leaving 4 bases unmatched. The CDR3 extends over 17 amino acids. Germline V gene sequence: CDR1 SGHRS, CDR2 YFSETQ.

This clone was found a few times. The DNA of the CDR3 is TGTGCCAGCAGCTCGGGACTAGAGGATTACAATGAGCAGTTCTTC. Residues: CASSSGLEDYNEQFF. This chain links TRBV5-4 with TRBJ2-1, with 8 bases matching TRBD2. The CDR3 sequence is 15 residues long. Germline V gene data show CDR1 as SGHNT and CDR2 as YYREEE (reference sequence). V lost 3 bases and J lost 4; bases outside the gene matches: 6.

This sequence joins TRBV30 and TRBJ2-6; possibly TRBD2 for D (5 bases). CDR1 is GTSNPN and CDR2 is SVGIG in the germline V gene (reference sequence). The germline V and J ends were trimmed by 7 bases and 0 bases, with 10 bases remaining between them. This CDR3 region has 14 residues. The CDR3 loop reads CASLRGSGANVLTF. In nucleotides, the CDR3 is TGTGCCTCCCTCCGGGGCTCTGGGGCCAACGTCCTGACTTTC.

The chain carries TRBV7-8 and TRBJ2-1; D possibly corresponds to TRBD1 (5 bases). Germline lookup yields CDR1 SGHVS and CDR2 FQNEAQ. V was pared by 1 base and J by 7 bases, with 11 bases between. The CDR3 covers 14 residues. For the CDR3, the DNA is TGTGCCAGCAGCTTAGTCAGGGTGGGGAATGAGCAGTTCTTC. This codes for CASSLVRVGNEQFF.

This clone has a handful of counts. The chain has TRBV4-2 and TRBJ1-4; 9 bases map to TRBD1. Germline CDR1 LGHNA, CDR2 YNFKEQ. CDR3 length: 16 amino acids. Trimming removed 4 bases from V and 5 bases from J; junction bases left unmatched: 8. CDR3 in DNA: TGTGCCAGCAGCCTTAACGACAGGGGGGGGAATGAAAAACTGTTTTTT. Its translation is CASSLNDRGGNEKLFF.

The CDR3 DNA reads TGTGCCAGCGTTGCGATATACAGTCATGGCTACACCTTC. It translates to CASVAIYSHGYTF. The chain recombines TRBV2 with TRBJ1-2; unclear D gene. V was trimmed by 8 bases and J by 6 bases, leaving 16 bases between them. This CDR3 is 13 amino acids long. Germline V gene sequence: CDR1 SNHLY, CDR2 FYNNEI.

This clone was counted a few times. The chain couples TRBV19 to TRBJ1-5, with D perhaps matching TRBD1 (6 bases). Trimming cost V 2 bases and J 0 bases, with 17 bases left between them. CDR1 and CDR2 (germline): LNHDA, SQIVND (reference sequence). The CDR3 sequence is 18 residues long. Here the CDR3 reads CASSIWVDRPYSNQPQHF. CDR3 nucleotides: TGTGCCAGTAGTATATGGGTCGACAGGCCATATAGCAATCAGCCCCAGCATTTT.

J is TRBJ2-7 and V is TRBV18, with 7 bases that match TRBD2. Germline trimming cut 1 base from V and 2 bases from J; bases unmatched to any gene: 2. CDR1 is KGHSH, CDR2 LQKENI, per germline. The CDR3 is 14 amino acids. In DNA form, the CDR3 reads TGTGCCAGCTCACCACTTCTAGCGGCCTACGAGCAGTACTTC. Protein sequence: CASSPLLAAYEQYF.

The rearrangement joins TRBV18 to TRBJ2-7, with a weak D call TRBD1 (6 bases). This CDR3 has 15 residues. Germline assignment: CDR1 KGHSH and CDR2 LQKENI. V was cut by 1 base and J by 5 bases, with 15 bases left in between. CDR3 sequence: CASSPLPGAPNEQYF. The CDR3 DNA follows: TGTGCCAGCTCACCACTCCCAGGGGCGCCAAACGAGCAGTACTTC.

DNA of the CDR3: TGTGCCAGCAGCTTCCCGGGACAAAGGACTGGAAACACCATATATTTT. Translating it yields CASSFPGQRTGNTIYF. The V call is TRBV5-4, the J call TRBJ1-3, with a weak D call TRBD1 (6 bases). With 2 bases removed from V and 2 bases from J, the gap between germline ends came to 14 bases. The CDR3 extends over 16 amino acids. Per germline, CDR1 SGHNT and CDR2 YYREEE (reference sequence).

This chain uses TRBV29-1 with TRBJ2-1; 9 bases align to TRBD1. The germline V gene encodes CDR1 SQVTM and CDR2 ANQGSEA. The V segment lost 7 bases and the J segment 8 bases; nucleotides outside the gene matches: 15. This CDR3 spans 15 amino acids. As DNA, the CDR3 is TGCAGCGCAACCACACTGGGACAGGGTTTTTATGAGCAGTTCTTC. Residues: CSATTLGQGFYEQFF.

This clone was observed a single time. This chain uses TRBV6-5 with TRBJ1-1; a weak D match, TRBD1 (6 bases). The CDR3 length is 14 residues. V lost 8 bases to trimming and J lost 2 bases, with 15 bases between them. CDR1 and CDR2 (germline): MNHEY, SVGAGI. The CDR3 loop reads CASRPRGLNTEAFF. The DNA of the CDR3 is TGTGCCAGCCGACCCAGGGGCTTAAACACTGAAGCTTTCTTT.

V gene TRBV28 combines with J gene TRBJ2-7; 13 bases match TRBD2. The V segment lost 6 bases and the J segment 3 bases; nucleotides outside the gene matches: 5. CDR3 length equals 15 residues. Per the germline V gene, CDR1 is MDHEN and CDR2 is SYDVKM. CDR3 bases: TGTGCCAGCAGCCGGGGACTAGCGGGGCTCTACGAGCAGTACTTC. It translates to CASSRGLAGLYEQYF.

This clone was observed a single time. The V gene is TRBV5-6, the J gene TRBJ1-2; 8 bases align to TRBD1. Unmatched junction bases numbered 2, after V lost 0 bases and J lost 4 bases. The germline V gene encodes CDR1 SGHDT and CDR2 YYEEEE. The CDR3 spans 14 residues. CDR3 in amino acids: CASSLGQGLYGYTF. In DNA, the CDR3 is TGTGCCAGCAGCTTGGGACAGGGGCTCTATGGCTACACCTTC.

The chain uses TRBV4-3 and TRBJ1-6, with 7 bases identical to TRBD1. This CDR3 is built from 16 residues. V shed 4 bases, J shed 5 bases, and the junction held 8 bases outside the gene matches. Germline values: CDR1 LGHNA, CDR2 YSLEER. The CDR3 coding sequence is TGCGCCAGCAGCCGGATTGGGACAGCCAATAATTCACCCCTCCACTTT. Protein sequence: CASSRIGTANNSPLHF.

The V call is TRBV27, the J call TRBJ2-1; TRBD2 agrees at 11 bases. The J segment lost 4 bases and the V segment lost 1 base, leaving 3 bases of the junction unmatched. The germline gives CDR1 MNHEY, CDR2 SMNVEV (reference sequence). This CDR3 has 16 residues. CDR3 amino acids: CASSLLGLAEYNEQFF. CDR3 nucleotides: TGTGCCAGCAGTTTATTGGGACTAGCGGAGTACAATGAGCAGTTCTTC.